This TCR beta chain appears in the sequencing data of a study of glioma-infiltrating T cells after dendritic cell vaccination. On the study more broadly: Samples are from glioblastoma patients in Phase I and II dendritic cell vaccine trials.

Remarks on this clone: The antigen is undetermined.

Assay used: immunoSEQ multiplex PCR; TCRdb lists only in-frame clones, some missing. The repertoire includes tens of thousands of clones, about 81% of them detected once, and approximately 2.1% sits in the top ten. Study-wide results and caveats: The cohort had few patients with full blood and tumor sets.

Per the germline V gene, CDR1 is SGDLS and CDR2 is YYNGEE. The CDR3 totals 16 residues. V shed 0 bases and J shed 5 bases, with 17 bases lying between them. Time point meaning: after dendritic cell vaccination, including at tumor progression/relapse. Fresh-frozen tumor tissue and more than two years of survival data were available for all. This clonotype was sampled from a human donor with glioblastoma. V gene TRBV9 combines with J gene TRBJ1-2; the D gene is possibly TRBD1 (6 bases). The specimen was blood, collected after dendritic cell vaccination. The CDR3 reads CASSVGSGRGGYGYTF. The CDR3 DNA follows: TGTGCCAGCAGCGTAGGGTCGGGCAGGGGAGGGTATGGCTACACCTTC.